The sequence of this T cell receptor (beta chain) was determined in a study of blood T cell repertoires in COVID-19. Study details: The United States, Italy and Spain were the sources of the acute and convalescent COVID-19 samples. In each case, the material was cDNA or gDNA derived from T cells, B-cell-depleted T cells, or PBMCs.

Authors' analysis steps: Amplified reference gene primers provided the basis for estimating nucleated cell counts. TCRdb's copy holds only in-frame clones and misses some; the assay was immunoSEQ multiplex PCR. V and J calls and clone size are given by that table; D and trimming were obtained from the DNA. The table records approximately 210,000 clones, 80% to 85% of them present only once. The V gene's germline CDR1 is SGHTA and CDR2 FQGNSA. The J segment lost 4 bases and the V segment lost 4 bases, leaving 3 bases of the junction unmatched. This CDR3 is built from 13 residues. This TCR derives from a human donor in a cohort sampled during active COVID-19. The sequencing sample was made of peripheral blood. The J gene is TRBJ1-2, the V gene TRBV7-2; 7 bases agree with TRBD1. CDR3 in amino acids: CASSSTGIYGYTF. The CDR3 bases are TGTGCCAGCAGCTCGACAGGGATCTATGGCTACACCTTC.